One sample yielded the 10 T cell receptor beta chains listed below, sequenced in a study of blood T cells in healthy people across ages. A J-beta primer mix and a sample-barcoded 5' primer were used in a second PCR of roughly 6 to 11 cycles. TCRdb re-derived calls from the 5' RACE reads in MiXCR, one entry per CDR3 protein. This sample has just over 1 million distinct CDR3 sequences, with less than 50% found just once. The specimen sequenced was blood. The receptors stem from a woman aged 55-70 years in good health.

This clonotype was observed a few times. This sequence joins TRBV7-2 and TRBJ2-3; 8 bases are shared with TRBD2. CDR3 length: 16 residues. The V and J ends lost 1 base and 7 bases, in that order; junction bases with no gene match: 10. Germline assignment: CDR1 SGHTA and CDR2 FQGNSA. The CDR3 sequence is CASSLEVGSGSYTQYF. The CDR3 DNA reads as TGTGCCAGCAGCTTAGAAGTGGGGAGCGGGAGTTATACGCAGTATTTT.

This clonotype was picked up a small number of times. The chain employs TRBV20-1 and TRBJ2-5; 7 nucleotides align to TRBD2. The CDR3 length is 13 residues. From germline, CDR1 is DFQATT and CDR2 SNEGSKA (reference sequence). V shed 5 bases and J 11 bases; nucleotides not matched to a gene: 14. DNA of the CDR3: TGCAGTGCTCCCAGGGAGGGCCTTCGTGAGCAGTACTTC. It encodes CSAPREGLREQYF.

This clonotype was detected only once. This sequence joins TRBV27 and TRBJ2-7; tentatively, D is TRBD1 (5 bases). The end of the DNA fits TRBJ2-5 better, so the J call may be wrong. From germline, CDR1 is MNHEY and CDR2 SMNVEV (reference sequence). This CDR3 has 13 residues. CDR3 sequence (DNA): TGTGCCAGCAGTTTATCTAGCCAGGGGACCCAGTACTTC. Its translation: CASSLSSQGTQYF.

The V and J genes are TRBV20-1 and TRBJ2-5, with D unclear. The CDR3 totals 14 residues. The ends were cut back, 6 bases at V and 4 bases at J, with 18 bases in the middle. Germline V gene data show CDR1 as DFQATT and CDR2 as SNEGSKA (reference sequence). This CDR3 is CSAHFLIWGETQYF. The DNA of the CDR3 is TGCAGTGCCCACTTCCTAATATGGGGAGAGACCCAGTACTTC.

V gene TRBV12-5 combines with J gene TRBJ2-1; D uncertain. Germline V CDR1 and CDR2: LGHNT, FRNRAP. V was clipped by 0 bases and J by 8 bases, with 17 bases between them. This CDR3 contains 16 residues. CDR3 sequence reads: CASGLVLRAVGHEQFF. The DNA for the CDR3 is TGTGCTAGTGGTTTGGTACTGAGAGCCGTAGGCCATGAGCAGTTCTTC.

The chain recombines TRBV27 with TRBJ2-7; possibly TRBD2 for D (5 bases). CDR3 length equals 13 residues. Trimming stripped 3 bases from V and 1 base from J, with 7 bases between. CDR1 is MNHEY, CDR2 SMNVEV, per germline (reference sequence). CDR3 sequence reads: CASSFSVSYEQYF. The DNA for the CDR3 is TGTGCCAGCAGTTTTAGCGTTTCCTACGAGCAGTACTTC.

This clonotype was observed many times. The chain employs TRBV10-3 and TRBJ1-2; 7 bases agree with TRBD1. V dropped 0 bases and J dropped 4; count of bases not matched to a gene: 2. The CDR3 is 14 amino acids. Germline-derived CDR1 and CDR2 are ENHRY and SYGVKD. The CDR3 region is CAISESRDSYGYTF. CDR3 sequence (DNA): TGTGCCATCAGTGAGTCACGGGACAGCTATGGCTACACCTTC.

This chain joins TRBV5-1 and TRBJ2-2; D is undetermined. CDR1 SGHRS and CDR2 YFSETQ come from the germline V gene. This CDR3 comprises 14 residues. V was trimmed by 4 bases and J by 4 bases, leaving 11 bases between them. CDR3 DNA: TGCGCCAGCAGCCTGATCAGTGGCACCGGGGAGCTGTTTTTT. Its protein product is CASSLISGTGELFF.

The V and J genes are TRBV5-1 and TRBJ2-3; perhaps D is TRBD1 or TRBD2 (5 bases each). The V end lost 4 bases, the J end lost 3 bases, and 18 bases lay between the germline ends. Germline CDR1 and CDR2: SGHRS and YFSETQ. This CDR3 region has 16 residues. For the CDR3, the DNA is TGCGCCAGCAGCCCGGGGCGGACCATAACGACAGATACGCAGTATTTT. Protein product: CASSPGRTITTDTQYF.

To note about this clonotype: One end of the junction fails to match germline, which may point to a read error. This chain connects TRBV6-5 to TRBJ2-7; the match to TRBD2 covers 7 bases. This CDR3 spans 14 amino acids. Germline lookup yields CDR1 MNHEY and CDR2 SVGAGI. The CDR3 DNA reads TGCGCCAGCAGTTACGGGACTACATCCTACGAGCAGTACTTC. This translates into CASSYGTTSYEQYF.